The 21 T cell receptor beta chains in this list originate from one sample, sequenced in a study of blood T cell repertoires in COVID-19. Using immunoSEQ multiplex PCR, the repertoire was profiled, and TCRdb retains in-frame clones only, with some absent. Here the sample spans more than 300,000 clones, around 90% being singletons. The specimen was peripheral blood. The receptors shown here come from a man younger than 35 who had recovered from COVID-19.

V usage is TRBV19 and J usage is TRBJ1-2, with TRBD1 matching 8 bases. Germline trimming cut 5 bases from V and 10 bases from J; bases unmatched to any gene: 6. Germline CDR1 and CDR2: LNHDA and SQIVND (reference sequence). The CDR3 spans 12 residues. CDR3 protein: CASSRTGLDYTF. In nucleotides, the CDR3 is TGTGCCAGTAGTCGGACAGGGCTGGACTACACCTTC.

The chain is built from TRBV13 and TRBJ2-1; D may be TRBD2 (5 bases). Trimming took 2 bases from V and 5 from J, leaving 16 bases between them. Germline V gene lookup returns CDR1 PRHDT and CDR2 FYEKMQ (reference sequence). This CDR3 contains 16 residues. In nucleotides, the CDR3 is TGTGCCAGCAGCTTAAATTTAGCGCAAACGGACAATGAGCAGTTCTTC. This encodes CASSLNLAQTDNEQFF.

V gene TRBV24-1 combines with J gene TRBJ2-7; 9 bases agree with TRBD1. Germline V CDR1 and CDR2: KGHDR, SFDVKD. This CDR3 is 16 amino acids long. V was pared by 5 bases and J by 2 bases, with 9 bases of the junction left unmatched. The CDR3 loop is CATSGSDRGFAYEQYF. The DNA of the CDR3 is TGTGCCACCAGTGGGAGTGACAGGGGGTTTGCCTACGAGCAGTACTTC.

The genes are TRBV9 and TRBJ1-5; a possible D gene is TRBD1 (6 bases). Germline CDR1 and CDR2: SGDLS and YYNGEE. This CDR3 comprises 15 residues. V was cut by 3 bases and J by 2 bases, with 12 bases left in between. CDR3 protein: CASSAGQSGNQPQHF. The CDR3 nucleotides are TGTGCCAGCAGCGCGGGACAATCCGGCAATCAGCCCCAGCATTTT.

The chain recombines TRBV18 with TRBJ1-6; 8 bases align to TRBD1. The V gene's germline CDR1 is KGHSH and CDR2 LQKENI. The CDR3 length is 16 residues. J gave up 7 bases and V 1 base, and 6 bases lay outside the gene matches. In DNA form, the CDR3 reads TGTGCCAGCTCACCACTCGTCCAGGGGGCCAATTCACCCCTCCACTTT. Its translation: CASSPLVQGANSPLHF. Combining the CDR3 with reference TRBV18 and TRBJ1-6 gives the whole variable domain NAGVMQNPRHLVRRRGQEARLRCSPMKGHSHVYWYRQLPEEGLKFMVYLQKENIIDESGMPKERFSAEFPKEGPSILRIQQVVRGDSAAYFCASSPLVQGANSPLHFGNGTRLTVT.

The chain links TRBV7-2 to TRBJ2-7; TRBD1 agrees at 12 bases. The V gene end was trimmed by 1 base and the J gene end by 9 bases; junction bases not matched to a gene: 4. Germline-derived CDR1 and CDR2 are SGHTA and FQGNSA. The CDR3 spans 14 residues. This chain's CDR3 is CASSLGDRGLGQYF. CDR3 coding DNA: TGTGCCAGCAGCTTAGGGGACAGGGGGCTGGGGCAGTACTTC. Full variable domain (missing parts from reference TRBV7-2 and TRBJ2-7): GAGVSQSPSNKVTEKGKDVELRCDPISGHTALYWYRQSLGQGLEFLIYFQGNSAPDKSGLPSDRFSAERTGGSVSTLTIQRTQQEDSAVYLCASSLGDRGLGQYFGPGTRLTVT.

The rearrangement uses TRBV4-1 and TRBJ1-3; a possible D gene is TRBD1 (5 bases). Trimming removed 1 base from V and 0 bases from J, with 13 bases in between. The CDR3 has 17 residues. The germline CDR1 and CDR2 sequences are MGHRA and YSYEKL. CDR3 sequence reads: CASSQGWGGNSGNTIYF. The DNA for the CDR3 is TGCGCCAGCAGCCAAGGGTGGGGGGGGAACTCTGGAAACACCATATATTTT.

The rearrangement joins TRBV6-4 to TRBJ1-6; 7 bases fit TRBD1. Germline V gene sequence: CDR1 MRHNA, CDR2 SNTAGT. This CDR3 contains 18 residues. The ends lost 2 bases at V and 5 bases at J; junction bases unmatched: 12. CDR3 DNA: TGTGCCAGCAGTGACGCTCTTCGGACAGGCACTAATAATTCACCCCTCCACTTT. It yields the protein CASSDALRTGTNNSPLHF.

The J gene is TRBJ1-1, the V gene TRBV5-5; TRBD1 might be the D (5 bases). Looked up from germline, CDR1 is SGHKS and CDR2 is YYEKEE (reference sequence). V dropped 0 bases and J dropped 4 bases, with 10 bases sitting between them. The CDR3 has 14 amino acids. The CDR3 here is CASSLVVGGTEAFF. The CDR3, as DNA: TGTGCCAGCAGCTTGGTGGTGGGGGGCACTGAAGCTTTCTTT.

The CDR3 is CASSITSGMYQETQYF. The DNA of the CDR3 is TGTGCCAGTAGTATAACTAGCGGGATGTACCAAGAGACCCAGTACTTC. The rearrangement links TRBV19 to TRBJ2-5, with TRBD2 matching over 10 bases. The germline V gene has CDR1 LNHDA and CDR2 SQIVND (reference sequence). The junction had 3 bases not matched to a gene; V was cut back by 2 bases and J by 0 bases. This CDR3 contains 16 residues.

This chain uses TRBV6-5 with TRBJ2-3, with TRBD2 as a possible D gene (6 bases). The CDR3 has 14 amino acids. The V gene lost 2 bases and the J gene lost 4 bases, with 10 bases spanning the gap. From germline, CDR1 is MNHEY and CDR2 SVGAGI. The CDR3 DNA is TGTGCCAGCAGTTACCTTAGCGGAGCAGATACGCAGTATTTT. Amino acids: CASSYLSGADTQYF.

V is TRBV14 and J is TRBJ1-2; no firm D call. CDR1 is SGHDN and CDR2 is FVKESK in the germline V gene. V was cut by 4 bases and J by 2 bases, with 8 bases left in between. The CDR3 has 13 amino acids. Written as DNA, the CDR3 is TGTGCCAGCAGCCGCCTACTAAACTATGGCTACACCTTC. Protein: CASSRLLNYGYTF. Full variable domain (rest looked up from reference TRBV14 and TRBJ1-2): EAGVTQFPSHSVIEKGQTVTLRCDPISGHDNLYWYRRVMGKEIKFLLHFVKESKQDESGMPNNRFLAERTGGTYSTLKVQPAELEDSGVYFCASSRLLNYGYTFGSGTRLTVV.

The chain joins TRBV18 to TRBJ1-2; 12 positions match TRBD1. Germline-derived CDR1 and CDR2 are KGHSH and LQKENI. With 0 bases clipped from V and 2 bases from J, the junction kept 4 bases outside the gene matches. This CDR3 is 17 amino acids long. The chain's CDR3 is CASSPPPGTGGNYGYTF. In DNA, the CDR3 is TGTGCCAGCTCACCACCTCCAGGGACAGGGGGCAACTATGGCTACACCTTC. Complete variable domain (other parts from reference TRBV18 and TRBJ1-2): NAGVMQNPRHLVRRRGQEARLRCSPMKGHSHVYWYRQLPEEGLKFMVYLQKENIIDESGMPKERFSAEFPKEGPSILRIQQVVRGDSAAYFCASSPPPGTGGNYGYTFGSGTRLTVV.

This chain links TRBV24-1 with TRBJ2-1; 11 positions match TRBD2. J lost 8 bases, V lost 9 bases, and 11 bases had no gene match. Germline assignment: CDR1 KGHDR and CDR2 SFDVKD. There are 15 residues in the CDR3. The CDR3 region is CATATGTSGSDEQFF. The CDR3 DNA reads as TGTGCCACCGCAACCGGGACTAGCGGTTCCGATGAGCAGTTCTTC.

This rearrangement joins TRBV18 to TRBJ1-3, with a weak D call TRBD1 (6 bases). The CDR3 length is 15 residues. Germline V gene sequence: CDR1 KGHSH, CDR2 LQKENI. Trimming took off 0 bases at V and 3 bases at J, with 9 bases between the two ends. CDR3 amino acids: CASSPPGQNGNTIYF. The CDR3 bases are TGTGCCAGCTCACCACCTGGACAGAATGGAAACACCATATATTTT.

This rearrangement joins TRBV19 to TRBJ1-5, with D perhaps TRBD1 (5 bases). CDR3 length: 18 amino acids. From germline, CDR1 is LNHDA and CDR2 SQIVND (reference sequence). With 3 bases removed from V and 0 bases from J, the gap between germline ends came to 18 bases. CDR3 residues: CASSMVTPPTDSNQPQHF. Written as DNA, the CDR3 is TGTGCCAGTAGTATGGTCACCCCGCCGACAGATAGCAATCAGCCCCAGCATTTT.

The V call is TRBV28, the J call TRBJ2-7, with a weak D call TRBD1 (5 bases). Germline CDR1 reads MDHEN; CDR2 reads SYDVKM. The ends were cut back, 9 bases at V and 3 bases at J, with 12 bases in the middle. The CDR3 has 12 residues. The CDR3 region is CASQGSVYEQYF. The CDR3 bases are TGTGCCAGTCAGGGTAGTGTCTACGAGCAGTACTTC.

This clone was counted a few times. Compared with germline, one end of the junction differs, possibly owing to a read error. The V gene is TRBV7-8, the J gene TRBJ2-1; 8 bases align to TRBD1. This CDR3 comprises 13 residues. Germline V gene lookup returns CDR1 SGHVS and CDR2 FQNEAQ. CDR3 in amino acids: CASSVSGTGNWIF. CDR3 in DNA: TGTGCCAGCAGCGTCTCCGGGACAGGCAATTGGATCTTC.

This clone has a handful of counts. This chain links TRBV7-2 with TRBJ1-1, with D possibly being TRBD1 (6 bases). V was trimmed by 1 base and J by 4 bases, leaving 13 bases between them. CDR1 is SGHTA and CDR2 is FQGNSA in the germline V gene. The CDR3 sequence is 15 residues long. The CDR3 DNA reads TGTGCCAGCAGCTTAGTGACAGGTTCCCTCACTGAAGCTTTCTTT. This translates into CASSLVTGSLTEAFF. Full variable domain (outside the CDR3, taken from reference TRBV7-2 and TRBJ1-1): GAGVSQSPSNKVTEKGKDVELRCDPISGHTALYWYRQSLGQGLEFLIYFQGNSAPDKSGLPSDRFSAERTGGSVSTLTIQRTQQEDSAVYLCASSLVTGSLTEAFFGQGTRLTVV.

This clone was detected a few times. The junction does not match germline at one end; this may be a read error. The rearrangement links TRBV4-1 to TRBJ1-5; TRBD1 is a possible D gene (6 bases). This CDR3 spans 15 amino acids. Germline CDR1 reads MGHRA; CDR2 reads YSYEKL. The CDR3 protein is CASSPGWGGKQPQHF. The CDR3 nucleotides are TGCGCCAGCAGCCCAGGATGGGGGGGCAAACAGCCCCAGCATTTT.

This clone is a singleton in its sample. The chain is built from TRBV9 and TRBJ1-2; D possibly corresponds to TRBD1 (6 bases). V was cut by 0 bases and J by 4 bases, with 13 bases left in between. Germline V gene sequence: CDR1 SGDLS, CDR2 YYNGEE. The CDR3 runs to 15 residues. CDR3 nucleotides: TGTGCCAGCAGCGTAGAAGGGGGTTTACGCTATGGCTACACCTTC. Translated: CASSVEGGLRYGYTF.